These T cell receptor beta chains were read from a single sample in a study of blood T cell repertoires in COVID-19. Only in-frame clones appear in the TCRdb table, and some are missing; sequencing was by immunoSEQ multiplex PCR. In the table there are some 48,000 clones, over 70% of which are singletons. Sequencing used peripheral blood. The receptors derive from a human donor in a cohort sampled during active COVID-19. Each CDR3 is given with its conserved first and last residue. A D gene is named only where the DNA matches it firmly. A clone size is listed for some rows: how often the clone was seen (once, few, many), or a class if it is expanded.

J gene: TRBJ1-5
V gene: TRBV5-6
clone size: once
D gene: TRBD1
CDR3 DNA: TGTGCCAGCAGCCGATTGACAGGGGGCCCTCAGCCCCAGCATTTT
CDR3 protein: CASSRLTGGPQPQHF

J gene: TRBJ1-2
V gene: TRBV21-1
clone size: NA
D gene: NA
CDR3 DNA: TGTGCCAGCGGACAGAGAGTTAACTATGGCTACACCTTC
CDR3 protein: CASGQRVNYGYTF

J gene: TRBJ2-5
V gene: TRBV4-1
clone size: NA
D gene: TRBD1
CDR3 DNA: TGCGCCACCAGCCGACGGGACAGGTGGGGACAAGAGACCCAGTACTTC
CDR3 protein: CATSRRDRWGQETQYF

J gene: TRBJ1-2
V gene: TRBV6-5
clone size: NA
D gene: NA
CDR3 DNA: TGTGCCAGCAGTTACTCGGGAAGGGGCGCTGGAGGCTACACCTTC
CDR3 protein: CASSYSGRGAGGYTF

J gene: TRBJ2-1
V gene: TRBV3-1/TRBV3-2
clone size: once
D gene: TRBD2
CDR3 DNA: TGTGCCAGCAGCCAAGTTTGGCGGGGGGGGGACAATGAGCAGTTCTTC
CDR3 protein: CASSQVWRGGDNEQFF

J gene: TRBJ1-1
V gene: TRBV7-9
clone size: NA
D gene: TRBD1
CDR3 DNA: TGTGCCAGCAGCTCGACAGGGTGGGAGAACACTGAAGCTTTCTTT
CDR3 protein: CASSSTGWENTEAFF

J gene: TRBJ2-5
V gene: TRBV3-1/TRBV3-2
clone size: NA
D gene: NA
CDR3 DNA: TGTGCCAGCAGCCGGACTGAGGGGACCCAGTACTTC
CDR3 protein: CASSRTEGTQYF

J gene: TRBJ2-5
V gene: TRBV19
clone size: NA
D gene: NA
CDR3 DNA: TGTGCCAGTAGTGCAGGTCACCTGGAATTGGAGACCCAGTACTTC
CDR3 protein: CASSAGHLELETQYF

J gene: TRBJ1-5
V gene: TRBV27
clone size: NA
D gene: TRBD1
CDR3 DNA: TGTGCCAGCAGTTCTTGTTCGGACAGGGAAATCGATAGCAATCAGCCCCAGCATTTT
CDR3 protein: CASSSCSDREIDSNQPQHF

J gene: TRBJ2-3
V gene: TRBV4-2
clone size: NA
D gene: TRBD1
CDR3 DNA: TGTGCCAGCAGCCAAGATTATAGGGGGCTCGCAGATACGCAGTATTTT
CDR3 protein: CASSQDYRGLADTQYF

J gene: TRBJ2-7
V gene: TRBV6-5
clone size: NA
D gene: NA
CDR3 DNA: TGTGCCAGCAGCCCGACAGGTCTCTACGAGCAGTACTTC
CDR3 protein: CASSPTGLYEQYF

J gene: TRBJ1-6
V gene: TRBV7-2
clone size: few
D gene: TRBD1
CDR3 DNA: TGTGCCAGCAGCCCGGACAGGGGTGTAAATTCACCCCTCCACTTT
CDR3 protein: CASSPDRGVNSPLHF

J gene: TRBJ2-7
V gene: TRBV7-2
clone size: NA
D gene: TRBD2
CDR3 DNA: TGTGCCAGCAGCTCTCTAGCGGGGGTCTACGAGCAGTACTTC
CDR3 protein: CASSSLAGVYEQYF

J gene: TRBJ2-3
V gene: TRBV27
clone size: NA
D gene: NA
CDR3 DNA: TGTGCCAGCAGTTTACGGGGTGGGGGCACAGATACGCAGTATTTT
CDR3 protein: CASSLRGGGTDTQYF

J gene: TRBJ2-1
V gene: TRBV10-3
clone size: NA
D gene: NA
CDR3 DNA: TGTGCCTTACGGTTCGGGCAGTTCTTC
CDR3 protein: CALRFGQFF

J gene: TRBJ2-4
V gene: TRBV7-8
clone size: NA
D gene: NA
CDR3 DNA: TGTGCCAGCAGCCCCCAGGGAGGCATTCAGTACTTC
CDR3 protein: CASSPQGGIQYF

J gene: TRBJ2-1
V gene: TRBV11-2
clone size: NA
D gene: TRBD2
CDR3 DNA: TGTGCCAGCAGCATCTCGGGACTAGCGGGGGGGCCGGGGAATGAGCAGTTCTTC
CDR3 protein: CASSISGLAGGPGNEQFF

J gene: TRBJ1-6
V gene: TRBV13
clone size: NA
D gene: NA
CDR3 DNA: TGTGCCAGCAGCTTAGGACAGGTCTATAATTCACCCCTCCACTTT
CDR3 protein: CASSLGQVYNSPLHF

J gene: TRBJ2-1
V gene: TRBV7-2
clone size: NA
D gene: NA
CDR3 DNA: TGTGCCAGCAGCTCCCTTCAGCGACTCTCCTACAATGAGCAGTTCTTC
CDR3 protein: CASSSLQRLSYNEQFF

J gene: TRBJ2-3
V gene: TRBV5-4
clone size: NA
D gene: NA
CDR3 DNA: TGTGCCAGCAGCTTTGGGGACACCATTAGGGATACGCAGTATTTT
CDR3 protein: CASSFGDTIRDTQYF

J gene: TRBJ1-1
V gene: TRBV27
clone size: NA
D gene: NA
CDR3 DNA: TGTGCCAGCTCCGACGGGATCGGAATGAACACTGAAGCTTTCTTT
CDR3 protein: CASSDGIGMNTEAFF

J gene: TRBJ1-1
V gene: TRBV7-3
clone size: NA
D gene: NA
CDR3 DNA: TGTGCCAGCAGACGGATGCGGGGGGCTGAAGCTTTCTTT
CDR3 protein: CASRRMRGAEAFF

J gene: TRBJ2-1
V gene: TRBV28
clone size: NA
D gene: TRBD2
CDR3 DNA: TGTGCCAGCAGTGCCATTAGCGGGGGGGCCTACAATGAGCAGTTCTTC
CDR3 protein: CASSAISGGAYNEQFF

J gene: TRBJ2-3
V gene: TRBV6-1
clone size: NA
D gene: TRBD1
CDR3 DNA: TGTGCCAGCAGTGCGTCGACAGGGATTTCCACAGATACGCAGTATTTT
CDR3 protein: CASSASTGISTDTQYF

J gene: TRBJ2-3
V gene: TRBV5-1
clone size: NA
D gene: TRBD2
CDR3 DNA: TGCGCCAGCAGCCCTGACGAGGGGAGGGCAGATACGCAGTATTTT
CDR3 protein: CASSPDEGRADTQYF

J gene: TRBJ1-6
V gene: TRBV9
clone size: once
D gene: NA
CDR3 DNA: TGTGCCAGCAGCGTAGACAGCGGATATTCACCCCTCCACTTT
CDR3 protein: CASSVDSGYSPLHF

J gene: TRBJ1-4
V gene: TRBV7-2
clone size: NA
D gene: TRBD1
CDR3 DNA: TGTGCCAGCAGCGCCCAGGGGGGTTATCGGGAAAAACTGTTTTTT
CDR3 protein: CASSAQGGYREKLFF

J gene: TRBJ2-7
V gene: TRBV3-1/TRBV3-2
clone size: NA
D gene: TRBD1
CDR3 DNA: TGTGCCAGCAGCCAAGCGGACAGGGGACTCTACGAGCAGTACTTC
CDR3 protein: CASSQADRGLYEQYF

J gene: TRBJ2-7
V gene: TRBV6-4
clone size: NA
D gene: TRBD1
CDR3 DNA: TGTGCCAGCAGTGACTCGGGACAGGGTTCCCACGAGCAGTACTTC
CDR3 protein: CASSDSGQGSHEQYF

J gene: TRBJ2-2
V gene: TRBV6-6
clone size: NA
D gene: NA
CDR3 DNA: TGTGCCAGCCGTATCCTGAGCCACACCGGGGAGCTGTTTTTT
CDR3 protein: CASRILSHTGELFF

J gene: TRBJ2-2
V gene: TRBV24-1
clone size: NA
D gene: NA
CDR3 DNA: TGTGCCACCGGTTTACAGGGAAGGAGCGGGGAGCTGTTTTTT
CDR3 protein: CATGLQGRSGELFF

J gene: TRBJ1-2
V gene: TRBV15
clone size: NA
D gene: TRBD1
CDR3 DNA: TGTGCCACCAGCACCGGGGACAGGGTACATGGCTACACCTTC
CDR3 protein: CATSTGDRVHGYTF

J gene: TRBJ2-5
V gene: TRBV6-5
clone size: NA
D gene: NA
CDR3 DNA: TGTGCCAGCAGTTCCTCTCGGGGGGAGACCCAGTACTTC
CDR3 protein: CASSSSRGETQYF

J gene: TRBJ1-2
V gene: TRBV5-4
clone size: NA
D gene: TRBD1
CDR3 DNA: TGTGCCAGCAGCTTGGCCGGGACAGGGGGTTATGGCTACACCTTC
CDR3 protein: CASSLAGTGGYGYTF

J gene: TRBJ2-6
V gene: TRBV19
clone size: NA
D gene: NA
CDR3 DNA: TGTGCCACCCACAGGGCCAACGTCCTGACTTTC
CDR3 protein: CATHRANVLTF

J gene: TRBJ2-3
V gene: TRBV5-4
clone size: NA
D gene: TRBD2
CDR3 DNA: TGTGCCAGCAGCCAGCGGGGGGCCACAGATACGCAGTATTTT
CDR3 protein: CASSQRGATDTQYF

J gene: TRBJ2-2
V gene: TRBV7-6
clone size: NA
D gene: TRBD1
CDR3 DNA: TGTGCCAGCAGCCCTTTGGCCGGGACAGGGGCCGGGGAGCTGTTTTTT
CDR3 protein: CASSPLAGTGAGELFF

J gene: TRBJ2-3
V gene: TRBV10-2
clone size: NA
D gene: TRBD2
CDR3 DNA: TGCGCCAGCAGATTAACTAGCGGGGGGACAGATACGCAGTATTTT
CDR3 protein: CASRLTSGGTDTQYF

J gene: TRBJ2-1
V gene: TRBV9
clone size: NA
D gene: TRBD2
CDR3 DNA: TGTGCCAGCAGCCCATCTAGCGGGTACAATGAGCAGTTCTTC
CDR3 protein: CASSPSSGYNEQFF

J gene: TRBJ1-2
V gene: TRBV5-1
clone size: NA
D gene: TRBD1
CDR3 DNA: TGCGCCAGCAGCTTGACAGGGGACAGCTATGGCTACACCTTC
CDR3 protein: CASSLTGDSYGYTF

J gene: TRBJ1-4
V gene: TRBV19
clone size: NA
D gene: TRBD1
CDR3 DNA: TGTGCCAGTCGGGGGGACGGACAGGGGAATGAAAAACTGTTTTTT
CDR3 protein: CASRGDGQGNEKLFF

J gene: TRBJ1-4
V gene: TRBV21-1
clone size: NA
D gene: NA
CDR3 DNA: TGTGCCAGCAGTGTAACCCGACGGTTTAGAGGTGAAAAACTGTTTTTT
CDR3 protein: CASSVTRRFRGEKLFF

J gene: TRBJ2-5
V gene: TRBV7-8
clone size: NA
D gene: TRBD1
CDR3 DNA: TGTGCCAGCAGCTCTGAGGACAGGGGGGCACAAGAGACCCAGTACTTC
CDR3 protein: CASSSEDRGAQETQYF

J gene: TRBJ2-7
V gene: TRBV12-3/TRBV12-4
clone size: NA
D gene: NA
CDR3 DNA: TGTGCCAGCAGTAGTCCCATGAGCGAGCAGTACTTC
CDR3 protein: CASSSPMSEQYF

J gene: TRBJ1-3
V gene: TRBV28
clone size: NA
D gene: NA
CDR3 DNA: TGTGCCAGCAGTTTACGCGGGGGAATTGACTCTGGAAACACCATATATTTT
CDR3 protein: CASSLRGGIDSGNTIYF

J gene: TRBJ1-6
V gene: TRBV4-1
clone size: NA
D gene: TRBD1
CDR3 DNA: TGCGCCAGCAGCCAAGATCAGGGGGGAGATGATTCACCCCTCCACTTT
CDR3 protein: CASSQDQGGDDSPLHF

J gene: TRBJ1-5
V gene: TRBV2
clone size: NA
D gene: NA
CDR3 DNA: TGTGCCAGCAGTGAATTGGGGCTTAATCAGCCCCAGCATTTT
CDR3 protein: CASSELGLNQPQHF

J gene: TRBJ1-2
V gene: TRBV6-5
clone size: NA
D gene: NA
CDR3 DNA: TGTGCCAGCAGCGCCATGGGGGCCTCTAACTATGGCTACACCTTC
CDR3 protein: CASSAMGASNYGYTF

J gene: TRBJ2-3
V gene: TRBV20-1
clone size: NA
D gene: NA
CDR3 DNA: TGCAGTGCTTTTGACTGGGATACGCAGTATTTT
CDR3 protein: CSAFDWDTQYF

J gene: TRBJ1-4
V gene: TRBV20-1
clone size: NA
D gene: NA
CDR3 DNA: TGCAGTGCTAGTGCCTTCGTAACTAATGAAAAACTGTTTTTT
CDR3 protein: CSASAFVTNEKLFF

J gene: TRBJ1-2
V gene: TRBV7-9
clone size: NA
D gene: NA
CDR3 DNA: TGTGCCAGCAGACCAACTCGGGGGAACTATGGCTACACCTTC
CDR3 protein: CASRPTRGNYGYTF